This T cell receptor beta chain was retrieved from a study of beta chain features in type 1 diabetes. Study-wide points: Type 1 diabetes patients showed fewer insertions and more deletions at VDJ junctions. TCRB CDR3s from Type 1 diabetes patients were moderately but significantly shorter in all four CD4+ subsets.

Trimming took 0 bases from V and 3 from J, leaving 9 bases between them. CDR3 length: 14 residues. CDR1 SGHKS and CDR2 YYEKEE come from the germline V gene (reference sequence). This clone was counted once. Its specificity is unknown. Averaging approximately 0.11 L, one heparinised blood draw was given by each donor. Sorted CD4+ subsets: naive, central memory, regulatory, stem cell-like memory (CD45RO/CCR7/CD25/CD127/CD95/CD27 panel). Sorting gave populations that all exceeded 98% purity. Every isolated RNA sample was fully reverse transcribed, so sequencing captured expressed TCRB transcripts. Method: immunoSEQ multiplex PCR; TCRdb's copy keeps in-frame clones and lacks some. The sample has some 23,000 clones, about 71% seen once; the top ten hold roughly 1.2%.

The chain employs TRBV5-5 and TRBJ1-1; the D is unclear. This clonotype was sampled from a middle-aged woman with type 1 diabetes. Sequencing was performed on stem cell memory CD4+ T cells from blood. CDR3 residues: CASSLAPEDTEAFF. The CDR3, as DNA: TGTGCCAGCAGCTTGGCTCCCGAGGACACTGAAGCTTTCTTT.